This passage covers 19 T cell receptor beta chains from one sample sequenced in a study of T cell repertoires in cytomegalovirus infection. MiXCR, run by TCRdb on the reads, gives a single entry per CDR3 protein. This table holds fewer than 250,000 distinct CDR3 sequences, roughly 22% found once. Source material: CD8+ T cells from PBMCs. The receptor source for this set is a human donor in good health (CMV status not recorded). Some clones in this sample may be carry-over from other donors' samples.

This clonotype has just a few counts. The V call is TRBV23-1, the J call TRBJ2-7, with D unclear. TRBV23-1 is annotated as an ORF whose role is uncertain. The germline V and J ends were trimmed by 6 bases and 3 bases, with 12 bases remaining between them. The CDR3 has 13 amino acids. CDR3 nucleotides: TGCGCCAGCAGCCGTCGGCCCGGCTACGAGCAGTACTTC. Translating gives CASSRRPGYEQYF.

Notes on this clonotype: A much more abundant neighbour one base away suggests this may be a read error. This chain joins TRBV7-6 and TRBJ2-7, with 11 positions matching TRBD1. This CDR3 comprises 14 residues. Per the germline V gene, CDR1 is SGHVS and CDR2 is FNYEAQ. CDR3 sequence: CVSSRGTGGNEQYF. In DNA form, the CDR3 reads TGTGTCAGCAGCCGCGGGACAGGGGGGAACGAGCAGTACTTC.

The gene calls are TRBV3-1 and TRBJ2-1; no clear D gene. V shed 1 base and J shed 9 bases, with 4 bases lying between them. The germline V gene has CDR1 LGHDT and CDR2 YNNKEL (reference sequence). The CDR3 sequence is 11 residues long. CDR3: CASSQGFEQFF. The CDR3 bases are TGTGCCAGCAGCCAAGGATTTGAGCAGTTCTTC.

This chain connects TRBV2 to TRBJ2-5; 8 bases agree with TRBD2. The germline gives CDR1 SNHLY, CDR2 FYNNEI. This CDR3 region has 15 residues. J gave up 5 bases and V 5 bases, and 10 bases lay outside the gene matches. The CDR3 loop reads CASSTRAGVWETQYF. CDR3 coding DNA: TGTGCCAGCAGTACTCGAGCGGGGGTATGGGAGACCCAGTACTTC.

A few counts support this clonotype. This chain links TRBV10-3 with TRBJ2-5, with no clear D. The CDR3 totals 11 residues. V was clipped by 7 bases and J by 5 bases, with 8 bases between them. In germline, CDR1 is ENHRY, CDR2 SYGVKD. CDR3 coding DNA: TGTGCCATCAATGACGGGGAGACCCAGTACTTC. Residues: CAINDGETQYF.

The sample holds a few counts of this clonotype. The chain carries TRBV7-9 and TRBJ2-3, with TRBD2 identical over 9 bases. V trimming: 8 bases; J trimming: 1 base; junction bases outside the gene matches: 4. CDR1 is SEHNR and CDR2 is FQNEAQ in the germline V gene (reference sequence). The CDR3 runs 14 residues. The CDR3 sequence is CASPASGGTDTQYF. CDR3 nucleotide sequence: TGTGCCAGCCCGGCTAGCGGGGGCACAGATACGCAGTATTTT. The full variable domain, with the rest looked up from reference TRBV7-9 and TRBJ2-3, is DTGVSQNPRHKITKRGQNVTFRCDPISEHNRLYWYRQTLGQGPEFLTYFQNEAQLEKSRLLSDRFSAERPKGSFSTLEIQRTEQGDSAMYLCASPASGGTDTQYFGPGTRLTVL.

This clonotype was observed a few times. The chain joins TRBV14 to TRBJ2-1; D is unresolved. The V end was cut by 1 base, the J end by 10 bases, with 5 bases between. This CDR3 comprises 11 residues. CDR1 and CDR2 from the germline V gene are SGHDN and FVKESK. CDR3 nucleotide sequence: TGTGCCAGCAGCCAAGGGCTAGAGCAGTTCTTC. It is translated as CASSQGLEQFF.

The chain combines TRBV29-1 with TRBJ2-2, with D maybe TRBD1 (6 bases). With 6 bases removed from V and 0 bases from J, the gap between germline ends came to 11 bases. The CDR3 loop spans 14 amino acids. Germline CDR1 SQVTM, CDR2 ANQGSEA. CDR3: CSVYGDTNTGELFF. The CDR3 bases are TGCAGCGTCTACGGGGACACGAACACCGGGGAGCTGTTTTTT.

This clonotype was picked up a small number of times. V and J are TRBV13 and TRBJ1-1; D perhaps matches TRBD1 (6 bases). Germline assignment: CDR1 PRHDT and CDR2 FYEKMQ (reference sequence). V lost 0 bases and J 4 bases, leaving 15 bases between the germline ends. This CDR3 region has 16 residues. CDR3 residues: CASSLGRRGRGTEAFF. CDR3 sequence (DNA): TGTGCCAGCAGCTTAGGCCGGAGGGGCAGGGGCACTGAAGCTTTCTTT. Filled out from reference TRBV13 and TRBJ1-1, the complete variable domain reads AAGVIQSPRHLIKEKRETATLKCYPIPRHDTVYWYQQGPGQDPQFLISFYEKMQSDKGSIPDRFSAQQFSDYHSELNMSSLELGDSALYFCASSLGRRGRGTEAFFGQGTRLTVV.

The table lists this clonotype with many counts. The V and J genes are TRBV20-1 and TRBJ2-7; 7 bases fit TRBD2. This CDR3 comprises 14 residues. Germline CDR1 is DFQATT and CDR2 is SNEGSKA (reference sequence). Germline trimming cut 3 bases from V and 2 bases from J; bases unmatched to any gene: 7. The CDR3 DNA reads TGCAGTGCTAGGAGGCCTAGCGGACCCTACGAGCAGTACTTC. Its translation is CSARRPSGPYEQYF.

The chain has TRBV20-1 and TRBJ1-2; no definite D call. CDR3 length equals 12 residues. Germline V CDR1 and CDR2: DFQATT, SNEGSKA (reference sequence). The germline V and J ends were trimmed by 1 base and 8 bases, with 11 bases remaining between them. CDR3 sequence: CSARVPTKGYTF. For the CDR3, the DNA is TGCAGTGCTAGAGTCCCCACGAAGGGCTACACCTTC.

J is TRBJ2-3 and V is TRBV15; D perhaps matches TRBD2 (6 bases). Germline assignment: CDR1 LNHNV and CDR2 YYDKDF (reference sequence). The CDR3 consists of 16 residues. With 2 bases removed from V and 10 bases from J, the gap between germline ends came to 22 bases. The CDR3 DNA is TGTGCCACCAGCAGAATTATAGCGGACCCTGGTCTTTCGCAGTATTTT. It is translated as CATSRIIADPGLSQYF.

This chain uses TRBV27 with TRBJ2-7; 8 nucleotides line up with TRBD1. After removal of 0 bases from V and 3 bases from J, the junction contained 7 bases not matched to a gene. This CDR3 comprises 16 residues. The V gene's germline CDR1 is MNHEY and CDR2 SMNVEV (reference sequence). DNA for the CDR3: TGTGCCAGCAGTTTATCGGCAGGGGGCACTTTCTACGAGCAGTACTTC. This sequence encodes CASSLSAGGTFYEQYF.

This clonotype was detected only a few times. J is TRBJ2-1 and V is TRBV12-3 or TRBV12-4; tentative D call: TRBD2 (6 bases). Trimming took 7 bases from V and 5 from J, leaving 21 bases between them. CDR3 length: 16 amino acids. In DNA form, the CDR3 reads TGTGCCAGCAACAACCGACGGCCTAGCGTAAACAATGAGCAGTTCTTC. This translates into CASNNRRPSVNNEQFF.

This sequence joins TRBV15 and TRBJ2-7; 7 nucleotides line up with TRBD2. The germline V gene encodes CDR1 LNHNV and CDR2 YYDKDF (reference sequence). The CDR3 is 13 residues long. With 0 bases clipped from V and 5 bases from J, the junction kept 1 base outside the gene matches. The CDR3 reads CATSRDAGDEQYV. CDR3 nucleotides: TGTGCCACCAGCAGAGATGCGGGGGACGAGCAGTACGTC.

This clonotype was counted between two and nine times. For the CDR3, the DNA is TGTGCCTGGAGTGTACGGACAGGGCTTAGCAATGAGCAGTTCTTC. It specifies CAWSVRTGLSNEQFF. The chain uses TRBV30 and TRBJ2-1; 8 bases are shared with TRBD1. The CDR3 has 15 residues. The germline V gene encodes CDR1 GTSNPN and CDR2 SVGIG (reference sequence). The trim removed 0 bases at V and 6 bases at J, leaving 7 bases unmatched.

As for this clonotype: Germline and junction disagree at one end, which may indicate a read error. The chain links TRBV4-1 to TRBJ1-2, with unresolved D. This CDR3 is built from 14 residues. CDR1 is MGHRA and CDR2 is YSYEKL in the germline V gene. The CDR3 DNA follows: TGTGTCAGAAGCCAAGATATGAGGAACTATGGCTACACCTTC. Translating gives CVRSQDMRNYGYTF.

This sequence joins TRBV10-3 and TRBJ2-7; no clear D. This CDR3 comprises 15 residues. Germline V CDR1 and CDR2: ENHRY, SYGVKD. The ends were cut back, 2 bases at V and 0 bases at J, with 11 bases in the middle. This CDR3 is CAISEGMVLSYEQYF. CDR3 coding DNA: TGTGCCATCAGTGAGGGGATGGTCCTCTCCTACGAGCAGTACTTC.

The chain carries TRBV29-1 and TRBJ2-1; no clear D. The CDR3 contains 12 residues. Germline V gene sequence: CDR1 SQVTM, CDR2 ANQGSEA. V lost 1 base and J 7 bases, leaving 8 bases between the germline ends. In DNA, the CDR3 is TGCAGCGTTGAAGCACTTGCTAATGAGCAGTTCTTC. This sequence encodes CSVEALANEQFF.